This TCR beta chain was documented in a study of immune cell composition in non-small cell lung cancer (dated by TCRdb to about 2017). Background on the whole study: Histologic subtype, mostly lung adenocarcinoma or squamous cell carcinoma, was determined with H&E together with p63, CK5, Napsin A and TTF-1 immunohistochemistry. Adaptive Biotechnologies TCR-beta sequencing was carried out on approximately 37 paired NSCLC tumour and non-adjacent lung specimens, as well as on about 25 tumour-only specimens. In supplementary cohort #1, which comprised roughly 10 lung adenocarcinoma cases, paired tumour/lung TCR-beta sequencing was performed and TIL populations were generated so that tumour reactivity could be assessed. A handful of tumour specimens with TCR-beta data were rare histological subtypes and were excluded from the subtype comparisons. The paper's findings and limits, for the study overall: The reactivity cohort was only about nine cases, and tumour-reactive clones were not shown to share sequences with the dominant in vivo tumour-associated clones. No significant correlation was found between tumour TCR-beta clonality and smoking pack-years. Across under 12 adenocarcinoma cases, TIL tumour reactivity correlated strongly with maximal tumour-associated clone frequency but not with overall clonality. Nearly half of NSCLC cases had tumour-associated clones >0.5%, found in 33% of adenocarcinomas compared with about 80% of squamous carcinomas.

TCR-beta CDR3 regions were amplified from genomic DNA by a two-step multiplex PCR, with the second step adding Illumina-compatible adaptors. TCR-beta immunosequencing was carried out on an Illumina platform through the commercial immunoSEQ service. The source study handled its data this way. Repertoires were described by productive clonality and by Top 10 Clones, which is the percentage of T-cell templates coming from the ten most frequent sequences. Values for productive clonality spanned 0 to 1, where a value of 1 indicated a monoclonal population. Tumour-associated clones were defined as sequences comprising at least 0.1% of tumour T-cell templates but absent from matched non-adjacent lung, identified via log10 scatter plots. Analyses were done in GraphPad Prism7 and R, with Student's t-tests for two-group comparisons, ANOVA for stages, and linear regression for relationships. TCRdb's version of the immuneACCESS table is confined to in-frame rearrangements and falls short of the full clone set. An unresolved V gene accounts for under half of the shortfall where checked; the remainder is of unknown origin. Clone size and the V and J calls come from that table; the DNA yielded D and trimming. This sample is represented by thousands of clones; 82% of them were singletons. Roughly 9.1% of the sample comes from the top ten.

As for this clone: What this receptor recognizes is not known. Within one base of it there is no much larger clone, and no base qualities were kept.

CDR3 length: 11 amino acids, cysteine to phenylalanine. Only the CDR3 DNA stays, 33 bases, in frame from base 1. Trimming removed 7 bases from V and 2 bases from J, leaving 9 bases between the germline ends. CDR1 DFQATT and CDR2 SNEGSKA are derived from the germline V gene (reference sequence). Normal lung samples were non-adjacent lung tissue taken as far from the tumour as possible, at least 3 cm away, from the same patient. Genomic DNA was extracted with the QIAamp DNA kit from frozen aliquots of unsorted single-cell suspensions. Tissues were received within 2 hours of resection and were immediately processed into single-cell suspensions. Tissue was mechanically dissociated and enzymatically digested with DNase I, collagenase I and hyaluronidase for roughly 32 minutes at 37 °C, then filtered and RBC-lysed.

Sequencing was done on a sample of non-adjacent lung tissue. This sequence originates from a human donor with non-small cell lung cancer. Recombination joined TRBV20-1 with TRBJ2-7; 5 matching bases give a weak D call of TRBD2. The CDR3 region has the sequence CSVGSPYEQYF. The nucleotide sequence is given as TGCAGTGTTGGGAGTCCCTACGAGCAGTACTTC.